This T cell receptor (beta chain) was sequenced for a study of PD-L1 blockade in urothelial cancer. All patients handed over anywhere from 1 to 8 samples, pretreatment and on-treatment. Germline values: CDR1 SQVTM, CDR2 ANQGSEA. This CDR3 region has 13 residues. V was cut by 6 bases and J by 7 bases, with 15 bases left in between. The method was immunoSEQ multiplex PCR; TCRdb's version includes in-frame clones alone and lacks a portion of them. The sample lists 71,000 or so clones, less than 90% seen once, with less than 3.5% in the top ten. The receptor's source is a man aged 55-75 years with urothelial cancer. The rearrangement joins TRBV29-1 to TRBJ2-2, with D possibly TRBD1 on 6 matching bases. Source: PBMCs, taken around atezolizumab (anti-PD-L1) treatment. In nucleotides, the CDR3 is TGCAGCGTCGGACCAGGGGCGGACGGGGAGCTGTTTTTT. Residues: CSVGPGADGELFF.